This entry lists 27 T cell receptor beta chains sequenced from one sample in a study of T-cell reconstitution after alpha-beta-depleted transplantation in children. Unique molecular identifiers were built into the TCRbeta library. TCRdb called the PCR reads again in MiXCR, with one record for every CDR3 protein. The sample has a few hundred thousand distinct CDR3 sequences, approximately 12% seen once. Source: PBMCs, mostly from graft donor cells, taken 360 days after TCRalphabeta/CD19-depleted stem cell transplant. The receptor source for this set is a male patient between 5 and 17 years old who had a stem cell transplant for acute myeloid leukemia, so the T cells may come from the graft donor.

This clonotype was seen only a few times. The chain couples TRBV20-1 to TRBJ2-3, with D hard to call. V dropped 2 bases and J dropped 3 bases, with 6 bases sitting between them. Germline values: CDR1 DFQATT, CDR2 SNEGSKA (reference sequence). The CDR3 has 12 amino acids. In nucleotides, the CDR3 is TGCAGTGCTAGATTAGGAACAGATACGCAGTATTTT. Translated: CSARLGTDTQYF.

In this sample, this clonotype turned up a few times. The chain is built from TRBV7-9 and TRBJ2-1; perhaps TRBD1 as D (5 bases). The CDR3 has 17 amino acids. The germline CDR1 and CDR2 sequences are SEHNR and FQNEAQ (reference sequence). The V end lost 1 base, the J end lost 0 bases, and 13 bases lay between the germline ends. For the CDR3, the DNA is TGTGCCAGCAGCTTAGGAATGGGGCTAGGCTCCTACAATGAGCAGTTCTTC. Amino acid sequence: CASSLGMGLGSYNEQFF.

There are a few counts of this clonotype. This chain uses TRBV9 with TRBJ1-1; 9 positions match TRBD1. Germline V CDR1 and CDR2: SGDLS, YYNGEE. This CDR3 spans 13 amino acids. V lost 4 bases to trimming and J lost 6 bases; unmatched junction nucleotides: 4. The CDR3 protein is CASSLDRGAEAFF. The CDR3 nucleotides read TGTGCCAGCAGCCTCGACAGGGGGGCTGAAGCTTTCTTT.

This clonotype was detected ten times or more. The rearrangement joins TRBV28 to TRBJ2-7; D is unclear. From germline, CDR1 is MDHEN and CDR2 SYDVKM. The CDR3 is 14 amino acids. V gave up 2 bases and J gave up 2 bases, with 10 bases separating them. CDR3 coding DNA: TGTGCCAGCAGTTTACGTGGAATCCCCTACGAGCAGTACTTC. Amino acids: CASSLRGIPYEQYF. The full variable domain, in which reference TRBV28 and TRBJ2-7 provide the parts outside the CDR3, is DVKVTQSSRYLVKRTGEKVFLECVQDMDHENMFWYRQDPGLGLRLIYFSYDVKMKEKGDIPEGYSVSREKKERFSLILESASTNQTSMYLCASSLRGIPYEQYFGPGTRLTVT.

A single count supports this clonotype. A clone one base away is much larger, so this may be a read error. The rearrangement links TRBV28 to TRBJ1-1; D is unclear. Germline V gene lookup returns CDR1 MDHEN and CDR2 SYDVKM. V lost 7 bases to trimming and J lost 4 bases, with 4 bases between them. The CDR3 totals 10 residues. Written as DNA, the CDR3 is TGTGCCAGCATAGGCACTGAAGCTTTCTTT. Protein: CASIGTEAFF.

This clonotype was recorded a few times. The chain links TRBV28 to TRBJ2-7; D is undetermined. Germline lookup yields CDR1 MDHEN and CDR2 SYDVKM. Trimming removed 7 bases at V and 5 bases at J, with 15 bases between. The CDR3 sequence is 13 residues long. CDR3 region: CASTSGGEDEQYF. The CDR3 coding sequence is TGTGCCAGCACCTCGGGTGGGGAAGACGAGCAGTACTTC.

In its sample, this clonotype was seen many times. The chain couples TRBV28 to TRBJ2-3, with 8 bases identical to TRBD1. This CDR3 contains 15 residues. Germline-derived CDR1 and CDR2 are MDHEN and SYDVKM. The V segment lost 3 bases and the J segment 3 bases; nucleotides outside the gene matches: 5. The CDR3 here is CASSFGQGPTDTQYF. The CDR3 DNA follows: TGTGCCAGCAGTTTCGGACAGGGACCTACAGATACGCAGTATTTT.

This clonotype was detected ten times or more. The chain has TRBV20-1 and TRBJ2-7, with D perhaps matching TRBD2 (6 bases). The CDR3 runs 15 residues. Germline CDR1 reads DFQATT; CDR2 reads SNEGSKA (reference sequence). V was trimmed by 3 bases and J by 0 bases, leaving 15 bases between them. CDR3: CSASPGLPLSYEQYF. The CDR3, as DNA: TGCAGTGCTAGCCCGGGACTTCCCCTCTCCTACGAGCAGTACTTC.

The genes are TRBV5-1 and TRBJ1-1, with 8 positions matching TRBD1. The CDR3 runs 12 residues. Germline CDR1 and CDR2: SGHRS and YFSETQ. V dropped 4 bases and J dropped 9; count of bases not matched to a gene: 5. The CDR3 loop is CASSGTGTKAFF. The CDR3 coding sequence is TGCGCCAGCAGCGGGACAGGTACTAAAGCTTTCTTT.

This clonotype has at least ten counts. CDR3 loop: CASSDMGQVNQPQHF. The DNA for the CDR3 is TGTGCCAGCAGCGATATGGGACAGGTCAATCAGCCCCAGCATTTT. The genes are TRBV7-8 and TRBJ1-5; 8 nucleotides line up with TRBD1. The CDR3 extends over 15 amino acids. The V gene's germline CDR1 is SGHVS and CDR2 FQNEAQ. The V segment lost 5 bases and the J segment 3 bases; nucleotides outside the gene matches: 6.

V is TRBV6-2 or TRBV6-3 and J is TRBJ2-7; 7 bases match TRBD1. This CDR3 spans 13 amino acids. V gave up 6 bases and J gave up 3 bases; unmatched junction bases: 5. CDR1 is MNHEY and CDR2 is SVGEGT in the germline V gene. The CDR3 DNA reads TGTGCCAGCAGCCGAGGACAGGTCTACGAGCAGTACTTC. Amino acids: CASSRGQVYEQYF.

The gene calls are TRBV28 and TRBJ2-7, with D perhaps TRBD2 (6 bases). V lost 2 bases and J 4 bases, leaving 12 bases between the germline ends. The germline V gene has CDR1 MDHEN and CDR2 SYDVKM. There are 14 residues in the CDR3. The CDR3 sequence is CASSLDGRLYEQYF. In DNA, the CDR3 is TGTGCCAGCAGTTTAGACGGGAGACTTTACGAGCAGTACTTC.

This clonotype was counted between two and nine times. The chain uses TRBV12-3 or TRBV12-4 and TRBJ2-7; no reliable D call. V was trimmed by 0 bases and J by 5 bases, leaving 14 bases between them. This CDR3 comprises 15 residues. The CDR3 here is CASSLATRPGNEQYF. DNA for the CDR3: TGTGCCAGCAGTTTAGCGACCAGGCCGGGCAACGAGCAGTACTTC.

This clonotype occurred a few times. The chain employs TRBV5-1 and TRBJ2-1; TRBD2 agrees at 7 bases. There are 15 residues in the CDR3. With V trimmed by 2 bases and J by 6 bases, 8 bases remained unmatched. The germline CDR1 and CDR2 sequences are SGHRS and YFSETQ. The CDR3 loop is CASSFSWGLINEQFF. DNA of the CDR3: TGCGCCAGCAGCTTTTCGTGGGGACTAATCAATGAGCAGTTCTTC.

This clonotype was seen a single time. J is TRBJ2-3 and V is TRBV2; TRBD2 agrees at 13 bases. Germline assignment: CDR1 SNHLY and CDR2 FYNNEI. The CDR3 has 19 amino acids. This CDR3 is CTISPTSGRVLGLADTQYF. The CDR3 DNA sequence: TGTACCATCAGTCCTACTAGCGGGAGGGTCCTTGGTTTGGCAGATACGCAGTATTTT.

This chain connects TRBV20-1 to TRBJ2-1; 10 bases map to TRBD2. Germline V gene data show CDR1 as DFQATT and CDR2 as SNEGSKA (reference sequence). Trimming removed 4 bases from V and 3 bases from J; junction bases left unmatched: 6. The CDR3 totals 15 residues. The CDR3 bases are TGCAGTGCTACGAAGCGGGAGGGAAACTACAATGAGCAGTTCTTC. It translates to CSATKREGNYNEQFF.

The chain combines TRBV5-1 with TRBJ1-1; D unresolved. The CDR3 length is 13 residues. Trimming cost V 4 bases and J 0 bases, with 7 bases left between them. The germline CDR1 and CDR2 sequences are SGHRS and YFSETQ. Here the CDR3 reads CASSVTLNTEAFF. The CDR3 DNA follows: TGCGCCAGCAGCGTAACGTTGAACACTGAAGCTTTCTTT. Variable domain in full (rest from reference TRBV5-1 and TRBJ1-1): KAGVTQTPRYLIKTRGQQVTLSCSPISGHRSVSWYQQTPGQGLQFLFEYFSETQRNKGNFPGRFSGRQFSNSRSEMNVSTLELGDSALYLCASSVTLNTEAFFGQGTRLTVV.

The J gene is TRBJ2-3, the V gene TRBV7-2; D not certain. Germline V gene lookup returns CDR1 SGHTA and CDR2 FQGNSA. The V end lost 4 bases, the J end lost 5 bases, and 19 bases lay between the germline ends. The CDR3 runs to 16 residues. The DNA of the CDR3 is TGTGCCAGCAGCTCTCCCCCTGGGGTAGGCGGAGATACGCAGTATTTT. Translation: CASSSPPGVGGDTQYF. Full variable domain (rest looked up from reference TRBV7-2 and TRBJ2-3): GAGVSQSPSNKVTEKGKDVELRCDPISGHTALYWYRQSLGQGLEFLIYFQGNSAPDKSGLPSDRFSAERTGGSVSTLTIQRTQQEDSAVYLCASSSPPGVGGDTQYFGPGTRLTVL.

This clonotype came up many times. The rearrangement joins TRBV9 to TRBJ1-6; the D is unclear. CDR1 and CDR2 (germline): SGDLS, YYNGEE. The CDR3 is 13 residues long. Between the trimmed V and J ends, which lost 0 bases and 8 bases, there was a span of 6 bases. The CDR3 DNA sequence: TGTGCCAGCAGCGTAGGCGCGGATTCACCCCTCCACTTT. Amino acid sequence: CASSVGADSPLHF.

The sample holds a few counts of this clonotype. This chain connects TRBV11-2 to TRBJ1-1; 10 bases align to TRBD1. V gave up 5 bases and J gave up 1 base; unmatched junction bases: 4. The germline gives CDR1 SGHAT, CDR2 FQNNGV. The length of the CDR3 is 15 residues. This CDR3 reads CASSPRTGGNTEAFF. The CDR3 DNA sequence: TGTGCCAGCAGCCCCAGGACAGGGGGGAACACTGAAGCTTTCTTT.

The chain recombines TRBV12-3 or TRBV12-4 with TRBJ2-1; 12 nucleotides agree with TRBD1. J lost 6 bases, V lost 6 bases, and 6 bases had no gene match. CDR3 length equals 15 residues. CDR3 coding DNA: TGTGCCAGCAGCCCAGGGACAGGGGGCGGCAATGAGCAGTTCTTC. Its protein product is CASSPGTGGGNEQFF.

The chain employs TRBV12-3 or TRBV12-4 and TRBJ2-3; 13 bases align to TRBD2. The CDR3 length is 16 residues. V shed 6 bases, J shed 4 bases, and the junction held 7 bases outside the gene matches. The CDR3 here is CASSSRTSGSADTQYF. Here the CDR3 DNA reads TGTGCCAGCAGCTCCAGGACTAGCGGGAGCGCAGATACGCAGTATTTT.

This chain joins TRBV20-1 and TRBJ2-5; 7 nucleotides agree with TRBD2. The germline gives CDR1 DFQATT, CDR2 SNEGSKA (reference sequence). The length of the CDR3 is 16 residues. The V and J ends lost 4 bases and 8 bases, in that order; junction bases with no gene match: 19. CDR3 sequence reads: CSATLHQASGSETQYF. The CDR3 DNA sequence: TGCAGTGCTACCCTCCACCAAGCTAGCGGTTCTGAAACCCAGTACTTC.

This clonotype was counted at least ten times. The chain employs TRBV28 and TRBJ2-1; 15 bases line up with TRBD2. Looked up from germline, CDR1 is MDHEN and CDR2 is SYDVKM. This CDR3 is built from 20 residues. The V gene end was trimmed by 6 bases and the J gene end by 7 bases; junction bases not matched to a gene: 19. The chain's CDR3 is CASSHFTPRTSGRAGNEQFF. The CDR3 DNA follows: TGTGCCAGCAGCCATTTCACCCCACGGACTAGCGGGAGGGCGGGGAATGAGCAGTTCTTC.

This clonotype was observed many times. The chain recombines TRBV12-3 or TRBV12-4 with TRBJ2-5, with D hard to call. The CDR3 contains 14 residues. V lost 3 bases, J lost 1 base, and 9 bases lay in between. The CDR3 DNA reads TGTGCCAGCAGTTTCATGGGCACCCAAGAGACCCAGTACTTC. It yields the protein CASSFMGTQETQYF.

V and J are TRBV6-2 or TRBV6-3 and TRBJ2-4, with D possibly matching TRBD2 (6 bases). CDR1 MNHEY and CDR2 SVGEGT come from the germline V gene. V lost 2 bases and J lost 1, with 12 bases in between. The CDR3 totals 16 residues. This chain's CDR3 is CASSYIGGAAKNIQYF. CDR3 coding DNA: TGTGCCAGCAGTTACATCGGGGGAGCGGCCAAAAACATTCAGTACTTC.

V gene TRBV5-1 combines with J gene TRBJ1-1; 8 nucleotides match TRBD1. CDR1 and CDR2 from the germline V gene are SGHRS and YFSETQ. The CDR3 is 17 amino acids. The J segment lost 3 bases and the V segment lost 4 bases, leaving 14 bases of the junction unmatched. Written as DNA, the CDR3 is TGCGCCAGCAGCGCCCGGACAGGGATGCCTATTTACACTGAAGCTTTCTTT. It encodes CASSARTGMPIYTEAFF.